What follows is one T cell receptor (beta chain) and its context. The target antigen is unknown. These data are taken from a study of siplizumab effects on memory and regulatory T cells. Study-level results: Reactions containing siplizumab showed mappable alloreactive CD4+ clones averaging approximately 66% Treg-derived, versus roughly 25% in controls. Naive T cells were seemingly more diverse than memory cells, and major contributions to the alloresponse seemed to be made by them. Poor capture below about 10^-5 frequency left most alloreactive clones unmapped to unstimulated subsets.

From germline, CDR1 is SGHDT and CDR2 YYEEEE. Trimming left V 4 bases short and J 0 bases short, with 10 bases between. The CDR3 length is 14 residues. Assay: immunoSEQ multiplex PCR; the TCRdb copy retains only in-frame clones and omits some. The sample shows more than 50,000 clones, about 92% of them seen only once. This chain uses TRBV5-6 with TRBJ2-5; perhaps TRBD2 as D (6 bases). The source is a human donor in good health. The specimen was CD8+ T cells sorted from blood. The DNA of the CDR3 is TGTGCCAGCAGCCCCGGGACTCACCAAGAGACCCAGTACTTC. Translating it yields CASSPGTHQETQYF.